The 27 T cell receptor beta chains in this list originate from one sample, sequenced in a study of blood T cells in healthy people across ages. A second about 6 to 12 cycle PCR used barcoded and J-beta primers. TCRdb ran MiXCR on the 5' RACE reads and lists one entry per CDR3 protein. The sample contains 650,000 to 700,000 distinct CDR3 sequences, about a third of which appear only once. The sequenced material came from blood. The source is a woman older than 75 in good health.

A word on this clonotype: Germline is not matched at one junction end, which may reflect a read error. The V and J genes are TRBV10-3 and TRBJ2-7; D is undetermined. Germline V gene sequence: CDR1 ENHRY, CDR2 SYGVKD. This CDR3 has 14 residues. The CDR3 nucleotides read TGTGCCATCAGGGAGTCTGGCAGGCTCCACGAGCAGTACTTC. As protein: CAIRESGRLHEQYF.

This clonotype was found a few times. The V and J genes are TRBV29-1 and TRBJ1-1; TRBD1 matches 10 bases. This CDR3 comprises 13 residues. J gave up 1 base and V 6 bases, and 2 bases lay outside the gene matches. Germline loops: CDR1 SQVTM, CDR2 ANQGSEA. Here the CDR3 reads CSVRTGGNTEAFF. CDR3 coding DNA: TGCAGCGTAAGGACAGGGGGGAACACTGAAGCTTTCTTT.

This chain uses TRBV7-2 with TRBJ2-1, with 10 positions matching TRBD1. The V gene end was trimmed by 8 bases and the J gene end by 2 bases; junction bases not matched to a gene: 6. Germline assignment: CDR1 SGHTA and CDR2 FQGNSA. The CDR3 covers 15 residues. In DNA, the CDR3 is TGTGCCAGCGGAGGACAGGGGGAAGCCTACAATGAGCAGTTCTTC. Its translation is CASGGQGEAYNEQFF.

The table lists this clonotype with many counts. CDR3 nucleotides: TGCAGCGCAGTTCCTGGACAGGACGGCACAGATACGCAGTATTTT. This sequence encodes CSAVPGQDGTDTQYF. V and J are TRBV29-1 and TRBJ2-3; 7 positions match TRBD1. Trimming cost V 7 bases and J 1 base; bases outside gene matches: 11. CDR1 is SQVTM, CDR2 ANQGSEA, per germline. The CDR3 spans 15 residues.

Regarding this clonotype: A much larger clone lies one base from this, so it may be a read error. The V gene is TRBV2, the J gene TRBJ2-7, with D tentatively TRBD1 or TRBD2 (5 bases each). Germline loops: CDR1 SNHLY, CDR2 FYNNEI. With 8 bases removed from V and 3 bases from J, the gap between germline ends came to 20 bases. The CDR3 runs to 15 residues. The CDR3 is CASWMRRDGNYEQYF. CDR3 DNA: TGTGCCAGCTGGATGCGCCGGGACGGCAACTACGAGCAGTACTTC.

The CDR3 sequence is CASSLRRETQFF. CDR3 nucleotides: TGTGCCAGCAGCTTACGGCGTGAGACCCAGTTCTTC. The rearrangement links TRBV7-2 to TRBJ2-1; no clear D gene. The CDR3 has 12 residues. The germline gives CDR1 SGHTA, CDR2 FQGNSA. V dropped 2 bases and J dropped 13 bases, with 12 bases sitting between them.

This clonotype was counted a few times. DNA of the CDR3: TGTGCCAGCTCACCCCTTCCCGGACAGGAGTTAGAGACCCAGTACTTC. Translation: CASSPLPGQELETQYF. The V call is TRBV18, the J call TRBJ2-5, with 7 positions matching TRBD1. CDR1 and CDR2 from the germline V gene are KGHSH and LQKENI. This CDR3 has 16 residues. The J segment lost 4 bases and the V segment lost 3 bases, leaving 11 bases of the junction unmatched.

Many counts were recorded for this clonotype. The CDR3 loop reads CASSPQRRADEQYF. The CDR3 region has the DNA TGTGCCAGCAGCCCCCAACGACGGGCGGACGAGCAGTACTTC. The chain combines TRBV7-8 with TRBJ2-7, with D unresolved. The CDR3 loop spans 14 amino acids. The germline gives CDR1 SGHVS, CDR2 FQNEAQ. Trimming left V 5 bases short and J 5 bases short, with 16 bases between.

The chain has TRBV29-1 and TRBJ2-7; TRBD1 is a possible D gene (6 bases). Germline CDR1 SQVTM, CDR2 ANQGSEA. There are 13 residues in the CDR3. Deletions cut 5 bases from V and 3 bases from J, with 14 bases between. The CDR3 DNA follows: TGCAGCGTTATACAGGGTCAGGGCTACGAGCAGTACTTC. The encoded protein is CSVIQGQGYEQYF.

Comment on this clonotype: At one boundary the junction diverges from the germline segment, which might be a read error. The chain links TRBV6-6 to TRBJ1-1; perhaps TRBD1 as D (6 bases). Germline loops: CDR1 MNHNY, CDR2 SVGAGI (reference sequence). There are 12 residues in the CDR3. The CDR3 DNA reads as TGTACCAGCAGTGTGTACAGGGATCGAGCTTTCTTT. Protein product: CTSSVYRDRAFF.

The J gene is TRBJ1-2, the V gene TRBV30; 8 nucleotides line up with TRBD1. Germline loops: CDR1 GTSNPN, CDR2 SVGIG (reference sequence). V shed 6 bases, J shed 1 base, and the junction held 7 bases outside the gene matches. This CDR3 comprises 14 residues. The CDR3 sequence is CACSVDRVNYGYTF. For the CDR3, the DNA is TGTGCCTGTTCCGTGGACAGGGTTAACTATGGCTACACCTTC.

This clonotype occurred a few times. This chain connects TRBV5-8 to TRBJ1-6; D unresolved. CDR1 SGHTS and CDR2 YDEGEE come from the germline V gene. CDR3 size: 15 residues. Trimming removed 4 bases at V and 5 bases at J, with 13 bases between. The CDR3 here is CASSHGRYNNSPLHF. The CDR3 DNA follows: TGTGCCAGCAGCCACGGACGGTACAATAATTCACCCCTCCACTTT.

The chain has TRBV10-3 and TRBJ1-1, with 11 bases matching TRBD1. In germline, CDR1 is ENHRY, CDR2 SYGVKD. The CDR3 totals 18 residues. The trim removed 3 bases at V and 7 bases at J, leaving 16 bases unmatched. CDR3 region: CAISDSGTGGNYGLEAFF. CDR3 DNA: TGTGCCATCAGTGACTCCGGGACAGGGGGAAACTACGGCCTTGAAGCTTTCTTT.

This clonotype was observed a few times. The V and J genes are TRBV30 and TRBJ1-1, with a possible D match to TRBD1 (6 bases). V dropped 3 bases and J dropped 4 bases, with 9 bases sitting between them. CDR1 is GTSNPN and CDR2 is SVGIG in the germline V gene (reference sequence). This CDR3 is built from 12 residues. The CDR3 DNA is TGTGCCTGGAGAGGAGGGGGCACTGAAGCTTTCTTT. Amino acids: CAWRGGGTEAFF.

The gene calls are TRBV6-2 or TRBV6-3 and TRBJ1-1; maybe TRBD1 (5 bases). The germline V gene has CDR1 MNHEY and CDR2 SVGEGT. The CDR3 runs to 14 residues. With 3 bases removed from V and 1 base from J, the gap between germline ends came to 9 bases. The CDR3 spells CASSYSTENTEAFF. The CDR3 DNA sequence: TGTGCCAGCAGTTATTCGACAGAGAACACTGAAGCTTTCTTT.

Turning to this clonotype: This clone may be a read error of a much larger clone one base away. The J gene is TRBJ1-2, the V gene TRBV4-2; D may be TRBD1 (6 bases). Germline assignment: CDR1 LGHNA and CDR2 YNFKEQ. This CDR3 has 14 residues. The CDR3 sequence: CVSSQDVGGESYTF. The CDR3 DNA reads as TGTGTCAGCAGCCAAGATGTAGGGGGGGAAAGCTACACCTTC.

In this sample, this clonotype turned up many times. The genes are TRBV28 and TRBJ2-3; D may match TRBD1 or TRBD2 (6 bases each). CDR1 and CDR2 from the germline V gene are MDHEN and SYDVKM. Trimming removed 4 bases from V and 0 bases from J, with 11 bases in between. CDR3 length equals 15 residues. CDR3 sequence: CASSYGGRSTDTQYF. CDR3 bases: TGTGCCAGCAGTTATGGGGGGCGAAGCACAGATACGCAGTATTTT.

A word on this clonotype: This could be a read error, since a much larger clone is one nucleotide away. The gene calls are TRBV24-1 and TRBJ2-1; D is uncertain. The J call may be faulty, since TRBJ2-7 better matches the DNA end. This CDR3 is built from 12 residues. Germline lookup yields CDR1 KGHDR and CDR2 SFDVKD. The CDR3 spells CATSSRYNEQYF. For the CDR3, the DNA is TGTGCCACCAGTTCCAGGTACAATGAGCAGTACTTC.

This clonotype was counted ten times or more. J is TRBJ2-7 and V is TRBV20-1; perhaps D is TRBD1 or TRBD2 (5 bases each). This CDR3 contains 13 residues. The germline V gene encodes CDR1 DFQATT and CDR2 SNEGSKA (reference sequence). With 6 bases removed from V and 6 bases from J, the gap between germline ends came to 18 bases. CDR3 DNA: TGCAGTGCGCGCCCGGGACCCCTGGGCGAGCAGTACTTC. Amino acid sequence: CSARPGPLGEQYF.

This clonotype was seen only a few times. V gene TRBV6-6 combines with J gene TRBJ1-2, with 8 bases matching TRBD1. The junction had 7 bases not matched to a gene; V was cut back by 8 bases and J by 5 bases. The CDR3 sequence is 13 residues long. Germline CDR1 is MNHNY and CDR2 is SVGAGI (reference sequence). The CDR3 region is CASLPGQGYGYTF. The DNA for the CDR3 is TGTGCCAGCCTGCCAGGACAGGGATATGGCTACACCTTC.

The rearrangement joins TRBV6-6 to TRBJ2-7; possible D gene TRBD1, 5 bases. The end of the DNA fits TRBJ2-5 better, so the J call may be wrong. Germline V gene lookup returns CDR1 MNHNY and CDR2 SVGAGI (reference sequence). This CDR3 is 13 amino acids long. In nucleotides, the CDR3 is TGTGCCAGCAGTTTCAGGGACCAAGAGACCCAGTACTTC. Protein: CASSFRDQETQYF.

At least ten counts were recorded for this clonotype. A much larger clone differs by one base, so this may be a read error. V gene TRBV7-3 combines with J gene TRBJ2-7; D gene ambiguous. The CDR3 contains 13 residues. V was clipped by 3 bases and J by 7 bases, with 13 bases between them. CDR1 is SGHTA and CDR2 is FQGTGA in the germline V gene. CDR3 loop: CASSFGPINEQYF. The CDR3 nucleotides read TGTGCCAGCAGCTTCGGACCTATTAATGAGCAGTACTTC.

In its sample, this clonotype was seen many times. The rearrangement links TRBV6-1 to TRBJ2-1; possibly TRBD2 for D (5 bases). Trimming removed 2 bases at V and 12 bases at J, with 14 bases between. This CDR3 has 13 amino acids. Germline V CDR1 and CDR2: MNHNS, SASEGT. DNA for the CDR3: TGTGCCAGCAGTGAAATCGACACCGGAGGGCAGTTCTTC. It codes for CASSEIDTGGQFF.

The table lists this clonotype with many counts. The rearrangement links TRBV20-1 to TRBJ2-7, with 12 bases that match TRBD2. Unmatched junction bases numbered 9, after V lost 2 bases and J lost 7 bases. Germline V CDR1 and CDR2: DFQATT, SNEGSKA (reference sequence). The CDR3 covers 15 residues. CDR3 coding DNA: TGCAGTGCTAGAACTAGCGGGGGGTCAGTCGGGGAGCAGTACTTC. Its protein product is CSARTSGGSVGEQYF.

This clonotype has at least ten counts. V is TRBV9 and J is TRBJ2-5; TRBD2 matches at 10 bases. Trimming took 0 bases from V and 8 from J; bases not matched to a gene: 7. Germline V gene sequence: CDR1 SGDLS, CDR2 YYNGEE. The CDR3 has 15 amino acids. The CDR3 bases are TGTGCCAGCAGCGTAGAGGATAGCGGGAGGTCAACCCAGTACTTC. Its translation: CASSVEDSGRSTQYF. Complete variable domain (other parts from reference TRBV9 and TRBJ2-5): DSGVTQTPKHLITATGQRVTLRCSPRSGDLSVYWYQQSLDQGLQFLIQYYNGEERAKGNILERFSAQQFPDLHSELNLSSLELGDSALYFCASSVEDSGRSTQYFGPGTRLLVL.

This clonotype was detected only a few times. This sequence may be a read error, since a much larger clone differs from it by one base. V is TRBV18 and J is TRBJ2-3; D is uncertain. This CDR3 comprises 13 residues. Looked up from germline, CDR1 is KGHSH and CDR2 is LQKENI. The CDR3 protein is CTSSPYLADTQYF. As DNA, the CDR3 is TGTACCAGCTCACCATATCTGGCAGATACGCAGTATTTT.

This clonotype was seen ten or more times. The chain links TRBV3-1 to TRBJ2-6; 7 positions match TRBD2. There are 17 residues in the CDR3. The germline CDR1 and CDR2 sequences are LGHDT and YNNKEL (reference sequence). V was pared by 0 bases and J by 1 base, with 3 bases of the junction left unmatched. CDR3 in amino acids: CASSQDLGGSGANVLTF. The CDR3 DNA sequence: TGTGCCAGCAGCCAAGATCTGGGGGGGTCTGGGGCCAACGTCCTGACTTTC.